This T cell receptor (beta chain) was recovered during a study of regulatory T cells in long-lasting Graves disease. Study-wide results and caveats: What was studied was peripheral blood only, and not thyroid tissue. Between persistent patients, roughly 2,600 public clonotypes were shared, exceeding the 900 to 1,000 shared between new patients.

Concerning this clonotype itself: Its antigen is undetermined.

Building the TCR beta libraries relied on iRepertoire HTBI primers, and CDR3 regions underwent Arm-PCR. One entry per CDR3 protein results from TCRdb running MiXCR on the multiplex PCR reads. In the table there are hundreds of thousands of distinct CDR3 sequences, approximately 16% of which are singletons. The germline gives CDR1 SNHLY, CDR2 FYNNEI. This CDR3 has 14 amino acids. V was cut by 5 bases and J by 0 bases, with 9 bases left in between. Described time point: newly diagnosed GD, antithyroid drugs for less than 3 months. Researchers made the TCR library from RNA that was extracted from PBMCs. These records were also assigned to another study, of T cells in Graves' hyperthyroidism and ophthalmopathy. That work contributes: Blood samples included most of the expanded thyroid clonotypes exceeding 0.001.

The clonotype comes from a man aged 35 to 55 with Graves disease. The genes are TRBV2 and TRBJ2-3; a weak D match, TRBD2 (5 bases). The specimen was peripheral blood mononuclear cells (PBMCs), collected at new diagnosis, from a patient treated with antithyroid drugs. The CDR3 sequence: CASSFQRSTDTQYF. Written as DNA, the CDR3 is TGTGCCAGCAGTTTCCAGCGGAGCACAGATACGCAGTATTTT.